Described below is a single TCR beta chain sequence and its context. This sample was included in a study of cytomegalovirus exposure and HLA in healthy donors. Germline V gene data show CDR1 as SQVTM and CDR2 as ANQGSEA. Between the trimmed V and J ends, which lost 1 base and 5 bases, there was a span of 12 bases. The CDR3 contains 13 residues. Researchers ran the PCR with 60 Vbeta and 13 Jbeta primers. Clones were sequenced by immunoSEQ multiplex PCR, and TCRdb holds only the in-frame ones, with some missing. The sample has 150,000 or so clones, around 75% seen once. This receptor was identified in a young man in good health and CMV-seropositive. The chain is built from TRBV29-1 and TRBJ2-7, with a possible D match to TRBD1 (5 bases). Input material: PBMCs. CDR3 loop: CSVEGKGLHEQYF. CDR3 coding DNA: TGCAGCGTTGAAGGAAAGGGGCTCCACGAGCAGTACTTC.